The rows below give T cell receptor beta chains drawn from one sample of a study of T cell repertoires in cytomegalovirus infection. TCRdb ran MiXCR on the reads and lists one entry per CDR3 protein. The table has about 260,000 distinct CDR3 sequences, around 13% seen once; the top ten hold 7.5% to 10%. Sample: PBMCs. The receptors here all came from a human donor in good health (CMV status not recorded). Some clones in this sample may be carry-over from other donors' samples. Both conserved end residues are part of each CDR3. The D gene is left open where the match is weak.

V gene	D gene	CDR3 protein
TRBV20-1	NA	CSATTQFGSEETQYF
TRBV29-1	NA	CSPFYSNTDTQYF
TRBV7-6	NA	CASSLGTEDTQYF
TRBV5-1	NA	CASSLGLRGTEAFF
TRBV5-4	NA	CASSLVQGQETQYF
TRBV29-1	NA	CSVLGRQNTEAFF
TRBV7-2	NA	CASSLDEGSYEQYF
TRBV5-1	NA	CASSPRVRAEAFF
TRBV6-4	NA	CASSDSARSGTGELFF
TRBV20-1	TRBD2	CSASGVAGGTGELFF
TRBV4-1	NA	CASSQGLGGYTF
TRBV7-3	NA	CASSRALGLETQYF
TRBV20-1	TRBD1	CSARAIDRVRDYGYTF
TRBV28	NA	CASQPVDRSNQPQHF
TRBV7-3	NA	CASSMTVGNTEAFF
TRBV7-3	NA	CASSPLTGRADTQYF
TRBV7-9	TRBD2	CASSQWRGDVSYEQYF
TRBV7-2	TRBD1	CASSRNHRGWSDTEAFF
TRBV6-1	NA	CASSEVRSGANVLTF
TRBV7-9	NA	CASSLTSGQTYEQYF
TRBV7-2	NA	CASSLGQKETQYF
TRBV24-1	NA	CATSVRGGFNYGYTF